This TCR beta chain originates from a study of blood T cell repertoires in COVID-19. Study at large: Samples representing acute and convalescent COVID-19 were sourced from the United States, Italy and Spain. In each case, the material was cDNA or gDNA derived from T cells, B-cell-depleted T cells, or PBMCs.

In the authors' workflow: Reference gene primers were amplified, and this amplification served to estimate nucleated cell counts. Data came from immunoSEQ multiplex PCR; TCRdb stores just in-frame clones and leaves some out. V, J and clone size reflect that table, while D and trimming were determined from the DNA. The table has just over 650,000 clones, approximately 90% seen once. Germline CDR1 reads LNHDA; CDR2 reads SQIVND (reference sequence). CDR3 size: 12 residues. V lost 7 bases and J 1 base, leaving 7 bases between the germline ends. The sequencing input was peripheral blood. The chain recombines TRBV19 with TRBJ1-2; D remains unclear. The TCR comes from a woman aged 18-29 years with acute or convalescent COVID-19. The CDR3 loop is CASTGSNYGYTF. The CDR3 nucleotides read TGTGCCAGTACTGGCAGTAACTATGGCTACACCTTC.